The 19 T cell receptor beta chains listed next were all sequenced from one sample in a study of beta chain features in type 1 diabetes. TCRB transcripts that were expressed got sequenced, as all of the isolated RNA had been reverse transcribed. The table came from immunoSEQ multiplex PCR; TCRdb's copy has only in-frame clones and leaves some out. Of some 23,000 clones detected, 55% to 70% appear once; the ten largest clones hold roughly 1.2%. These TCRs are of unknown antigen specificity. Study-level results: People with Type 1 diabetes carried modestly yet significantly shorter TCRB CDR3s in all four CD4+ subsets.

Sequencing used stem cell memory CD4+ T cells from blood. These receptors all come from a woman aged 40 to 50 with type 1 diabetes.

This chain links TRBV15 with TRBJ1-1, with TRBD1 matching over 7 bases. CDR1 is LNHNV, CDR2 YYDKDF, per germline (reference sequence). The CDR3 consists of 15 residues. Unmatched junction bases numbered 6, after V lost 5 bases and J lost 0 bases. CDR3 DNA sequence: TGTGCCACCAGCGGTAGGGACAGATTGAACACTGAAGCTTTCTTT. It is translated as CATSGRDRLNTEAFF.

The genes are TRBV4-1 and TRBJ2-4, with a weak D call TRBD2 (5 bases). From germline, CDR1 is MGHRA and CDR2 YSYEKL. CDR3 length: 13 amino acids. The germline V and J ends were trimmed by 4 bases and 12 bases, with 16 bases remaining between them. The CDR3 bases are TGCGCCAGCAGCCGAATCCCGAGGGAAGATCAGTACTTC. This codes for CASSRIPREDQYF.

The rearrangement joins TRBV6-6 to TRBJ1-1, with TRBD1 matching over 8 bases. V was pared by 5 bases and J by 4 bases, with 6 bases of the junction left unmatched. The CDR3 has 14 amino acids. Germline CDR1 and CDR2: MNHNY and SVGAGI (reference sequence). The CDR3 nucleotides read TGTGCCAGCAGTACGACAGGGGAAGTCACTGAAGCTTTCTTT. Its translation is CASSTTGEVTEAFF.

The chain recombines TRBV30 with TRBJ2-1; 7 nucleotides align to TRBD2. The CDR3 extends over 14 amino acids. In germline, CDR1 is GTSNPN, CDR2 SVGIG (reference sequence). After removal of 4 bases from V and 2 bases from J, the junction contained 5 bases not matched to a gene. The CDR3 loop reads CAWTKRGAYNEQFF. CDR3 nucleotides: TGTGCCTGGACAAAGCGGGGAGCCTACAATGAGCAGTTCTTC.

The chain joins TRBV2 to TRBJ2-1; TRBD1 agrees at 11 bases. This CDR3 is built from 14 residues. Looked up from germline, CDR1 is SNHLY and CDR2 is FYNNEI. V was clipped by 6 bases and J by 10 bases; unmatched bases: 8. For the CDR3, the DNA is TGTGCCAGCAGCGGACAGGGGGCAGACAGAGAGCAGTTCTTC. Translated, it gives CASSGQGADREQFF.

This clone was counted between two and nine times. This chain connects TRBV28 to TRBJ1-1; 7 bases fit TRBD1. Germline lookup yields CDR1 MDHEN and CDR2 SYDVKM. V shed 8 bases and J 0 bases; nucleotides not matched to a gene: 6. The CDR3 contains 14 residues. The CDR3 protein is CASRRDSLNTEAFF. The CDR3 DNA sequence: TGTGCCAGCCGCCGGGACAGTTTGAACACTGAAGCTTTCTTT. The full variable domain, rest sourced from reference TRBV28 and TRBJ1-1, is DVKVTQSSRYLVKRTGEKVFLECVQDMDHENMFWYRQDPGLGLRLIYFSYDVKMKEKGDIPEGYSVSREKKERFSLILESASTNQTSMYLCASRRDSLNTEAFFGQGTRLTVV.

The chain couples TRBV19 to TRBJ1-6; TRBD1 agrees at 9 bases. Per germline, CDR1 LNHDA and CDR2 SQIVND (reference sequence). This CDR3 region has 13 residues. The ends lost 8 bases at V and 6 bases at J; junction bases unmatched: 2. CDR3 DNA sequence: TGTGCCAGTCGACAGGGGGGTAATTCACCCCTCCACTTT. Its protein product is CASRQGGNSPLHF.

This rearrangement joins TRBV7-6 to TRBJ1-4; TRBD1 aligns across 9 bases. The trim removed 4 bases at V and 8 bases at J, leaving 8 bases unmatched. The CDR3 is 15 residues long. The germline CDR1 and CDR2 sequences are SGHVS and FNYEAQ. CDR3 nucleotides: TGTGCCAGCAGCTCCCCGCGGACAGGGGTCGAAAAACTGTTTTTT. Amino acids: CASSSPRTGVEKLFF.

The chain employs TRBV7-9 and TRBJ1-1, with D possibly being TRBD1 (6 bases). The germline V gene has CDR1 SEHNR and CDR2 FQNEAQ (reference sequence). The germline V and J ends were trimmed by 5 bases and 1 base, with 11 bases remaining between them. CDR3 length: 14 residues. As DNA, the CDR3 is TGTGCCAGCAGCCAAGGACAGAAGAACACTGAAGCTTTCTTT. This codes for CASSQGQKNTEAFF.

CDR3 in DNA: TGCGCCAGCAGCTTGAATGGGGGGAGTACAGATACGCAGTATTTT. Protein product: CASSLNGGSTDTQYF. The V call is TRBV5-1, the J call TRBJ2-3; D possibly corresponds to TRBD2 (6 bases). Trimming removed 1 base at V and 3 bases at J, with 12 bases between. Germline V CDR1 and CDR2: SGHRS, YFSETQ. This CDR3 is 15 amino acids long.

The chain recombines TRBV7-8 with TRBJ2-5; D possibly corresponds to TRBD1 (6 bases). CDR1 SGHVS and CDR2 FQNEAQ come from the germline V gene. The ends were cut back, 3 bases at V and 4 bases at J, with 15 bases in the middle. The CDR3 totals 15 residues. The CDR3 DNA reads TGTGCCAGCAGCTTTTTTAGGACAGCCCGAGAGACCCAGTACTTC. Protein sequence: CASSFFRTARETQYF.

The chain employs TRBV7-2 and TRBJ2-5; TRBD1 matches at 8 bases. The last part of the DNA fits TRBJ2-7 better; the J call may be wrong. The CDR3 covers 15 residues. Germline CDR1 is SGHTA and CDR2 is FQGNSA. The CDR3 DNA reads as TGTGCCAGCAGCTTCCGGACAGGGCCTGGCAACGAGCAGTACTTC. Translating gives CASSFRTGPGNEQYF.

The rearrangement links TRBV4-3 to TRBJ1-1; weak D call: TRBD1 (6 bases). The CDR3 extends over 13 amino acids. Trimming removed 0 bases from V and 10 bases from J, with 12 bases in between. Per the germline V gene, CDR1 is LGHNA and CDR2 is YSLEER. The CDR3 nucleotides are TGCGCCAGCAGCCAAGATCAGGGGATCGGAGCTTTCTTT. It codes for CASSQDQGIGAFF.

The chain links TRBV10-3 to TRBJ2-1; D possibly corresponds to TRBD2 (6 bases). Per the germline V gene, CDR1 is ENHRY and CDR2 is SYGVKD. CDR3 size: 16 residues. Trimming cost V 0 bases and J 0 bases, with 9 bases left between them. This chain's CDR3 is CAISESPGGSYNEQFF. CDR3 sequence (DNA): TGTGCCATCAGTGAGTCCCCCGGGGGCTCCTACAATGAGCAGTTCTTC.

J is TRBJ1-3 and V is TRBV19; D may be TRBD1 (5 bases). The V gene lost 5 bases and the J gene lost 2 bases, with 7 bases spanning the gap. Germline V gene sequence: CDR1 LNHDA, CDR2 SQIVND (reference sequence). CDR3 length: 13 amino acids. CDR3 sequence (DNA): TGTGCCAGTAGTCGGGGGACTGGAAACACCATATATTTT. Its translation is CASSRGTGNTIYF.

The chain couples TRBV6-5 to TRBJ2-7; D call uncertain. The V end lost 6 bases, the J end lost 4 bases, and 7 bases lay between the germline ends. The CDR3 totals 11 residues. Germline assignment: CDR1 MNHEY and CDR2 SVGAGI. The CDR3 loop is CASSTFYEQYF. The CDR3 bases are TGTGCCAGCAGCACTTTTTACGAGCAGTACTTC.

This clone occurred a few times. The V and J genes are TRBV5-1 and TRBJ1-2; TRBD1 agrees at 10 bases. Germline CDR1 reads SGHRS; CDR2 reads YFSETQ. V gave up 0 bases and J gave up 2 bases; unmatched junction bases: 4. The CDR3 extends over 16 amino acids. Written as DNA, the CDR3 is TGCGCCAGCAGCTTGGGGGTGACAGGGGGCAACTATGGCTACACCTTC. It is translated as CASSLGVTGGNYGYTF.

The gene calls are TRBV11-3 and TRBJ2-7, with 7 bases that match TRBD1. Germline trimming cut 0 bases from V and 1 base from J; bases unmatched to any gene: 3. The germline V gene encodes CDR1 SGHNT and CDR2 YENEEA. CDR3 length: 15 residues. The CDR3 sequence is CASSLDWDRSYEQYF. CDR3 nucleotide sequence: TGTGCCAGCAGCTTAGACTGGGACAGATCCTACGAGCAGTACTTC.

This clone has a handful of counts. The chain carries TRBV11-1 and TRBJ2-5; D may be TRBD2 (5 bases). This CDR3 contains 15 residues. V was cut by 5 bases and J by 4 bases, with 17 bases left in between. Germline V gene lookup returns CDR1 SGHAT and CDR2 FQDESV (reference sequence). The CDR3 sequence is CASSPGGHAGETQYF. The DNA of the CDR3 is TGTGCCAGCAGCCCCGGCGGGCATGCGGGAGAGACCCAGTACTTC.